This TCR beta chain was sequenced for a study of early T cells in non-severe SARS-CoV-2 infection. Study outcomes and limitations: Anti-spike CD8 responses were favored in VDJdb matching, and private and CD4 specificities were missed.

This clonotype appeared many times. Its antigen remains unidentified. The V end lost 1 base, the J end lost 2 bases, and 16 bases lay between the germline ends. Germline assignment: CDR1 SGHTA and CDR2 FQGNSA. The CDR3 loop spans 17 amino acids. Unique molecular identifiers were added to individual cDNA molecules. One entry per CDR3 protein results from TCRdb running MiXCR on the 5' RACE reads. Seen here are 27,000 or so distinct CDR3 sequences, 5.5% to 8% observed once, and the top ten hold roughly two fifths. This chain joins TRBV7-2 and TRBJ2-3, with D perhaps matching TRBD1 (6 bases). The specimen sequenced was whole blood. The receptor was derived from an adult who was a healthcare worker with PCR-confirmed SARS-CoV-2 infection or an uninfected control (not recorded which). CDR3 protein: CASSLGVYRDHTDTQYF. CDR3 sequence (DNA): TGTGCCAGCAGCTTAGGGGTTTACAGGGACCACACAGATACGCAGTATTTT.